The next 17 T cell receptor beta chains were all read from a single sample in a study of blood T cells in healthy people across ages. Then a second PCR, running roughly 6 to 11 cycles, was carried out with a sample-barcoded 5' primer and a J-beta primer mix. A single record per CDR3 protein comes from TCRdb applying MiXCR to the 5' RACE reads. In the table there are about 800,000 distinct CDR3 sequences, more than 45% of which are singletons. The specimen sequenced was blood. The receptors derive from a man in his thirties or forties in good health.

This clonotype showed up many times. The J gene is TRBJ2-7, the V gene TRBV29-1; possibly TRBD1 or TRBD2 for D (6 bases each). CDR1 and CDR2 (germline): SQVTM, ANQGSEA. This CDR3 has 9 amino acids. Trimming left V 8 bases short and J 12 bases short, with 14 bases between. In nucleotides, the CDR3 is TGCAGCCTTAGGGGGGTAGCGTACTTC. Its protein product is CSLRGVAYF.

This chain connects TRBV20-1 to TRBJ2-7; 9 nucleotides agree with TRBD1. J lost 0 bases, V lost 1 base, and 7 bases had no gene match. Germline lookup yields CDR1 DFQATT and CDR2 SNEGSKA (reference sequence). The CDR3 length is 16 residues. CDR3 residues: CSARVLGTGSSYEQYF. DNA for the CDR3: TGCAGTGCTAGAGTCCTAGGGACAGGGAGCTCCTACGAGCAGTACTTC.

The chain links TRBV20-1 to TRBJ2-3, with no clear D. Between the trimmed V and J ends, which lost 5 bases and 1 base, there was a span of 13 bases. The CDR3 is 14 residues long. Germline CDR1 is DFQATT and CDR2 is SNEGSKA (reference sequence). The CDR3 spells CSALTSDGTDTQYF. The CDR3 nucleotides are TGCAGTGCTCTAACCTCTGATGGCACAGATACGCAGTATTTT.

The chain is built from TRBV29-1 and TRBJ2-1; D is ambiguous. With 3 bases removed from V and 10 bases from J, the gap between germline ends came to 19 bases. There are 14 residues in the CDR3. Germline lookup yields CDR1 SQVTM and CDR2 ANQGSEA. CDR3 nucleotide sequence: TGCAGCGTTGAGGCGGCCAGGATAGGGAACGAGCAGTTCTTC. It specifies CSVEAARIGNEQFF.

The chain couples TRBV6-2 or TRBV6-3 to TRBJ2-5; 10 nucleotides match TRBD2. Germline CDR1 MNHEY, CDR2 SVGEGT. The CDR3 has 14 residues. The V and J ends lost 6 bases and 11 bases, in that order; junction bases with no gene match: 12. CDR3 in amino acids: CASRPPGLAYEQYF. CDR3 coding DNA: TGTGCCAGCAGACCCCCGGGACTAGCGTATGAGCAGTACTTC.

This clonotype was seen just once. The DNA for the CDR3 is TGTGCCAGCAGCACAACAGACTACGAGCAGTACTTC. Amino acid sequence: CASSTTDYEQYF. The J gene is TRBJ2-5, the V gene TRBV28; no firm D call. TRBJ2-7 explains the end of the DNA better; the J call may be wrong. This CDR3 comprises 12 residues. Germline CDR1 and CDR2: MDHEN and SYDVKM.

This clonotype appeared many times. This CDR3 is CASSLRAGVLYEQYF. The DNA for the CDR3 is TGTGCCAGCAGCTTAAGAGCGGGGGTCCTTTACGAGCAGTACTTC. The chain is built from TRBV7-2 and TRBJ2-7; 8 bases match TRBD2. The CDR3 is 15 residues long. The junction had 7 bases not matched to a gene; V was cut back by 2 bases and J by 4 bases. The germline V gene has CDR1 SGHTA and CDR2 FQGNSA.

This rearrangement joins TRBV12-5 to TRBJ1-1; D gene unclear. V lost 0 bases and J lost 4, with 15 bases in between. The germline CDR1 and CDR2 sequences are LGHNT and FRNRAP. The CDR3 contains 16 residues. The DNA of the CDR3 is TGTGCTAGTGGTTTGGTACTGGACGGTATGTCCACTGAAGCTTTCTTT. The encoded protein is CASGLVLDGMSTEAFF.

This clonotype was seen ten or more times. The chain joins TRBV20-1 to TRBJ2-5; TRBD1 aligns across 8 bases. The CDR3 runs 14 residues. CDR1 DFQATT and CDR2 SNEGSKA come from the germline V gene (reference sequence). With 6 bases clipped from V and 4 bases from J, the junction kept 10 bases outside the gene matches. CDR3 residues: CSAAGGARLETQYF. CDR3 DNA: TGCAGTGCAGCAGGGGGCGCGCGCCTAGAGACCCAGTACTTC.

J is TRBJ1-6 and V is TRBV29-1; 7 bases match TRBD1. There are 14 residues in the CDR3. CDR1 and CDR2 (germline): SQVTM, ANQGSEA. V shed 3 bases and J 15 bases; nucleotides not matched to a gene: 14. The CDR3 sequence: CSVETDGNRGVLHF. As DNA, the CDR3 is TGCAGCGTTGAGACGGACGGCAACAGGGGCGTCCTCCACTTT.

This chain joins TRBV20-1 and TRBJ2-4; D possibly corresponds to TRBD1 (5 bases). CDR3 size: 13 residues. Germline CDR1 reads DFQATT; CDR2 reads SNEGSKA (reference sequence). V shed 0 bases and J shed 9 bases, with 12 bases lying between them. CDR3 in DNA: TGCAGTGCTAGAGAGGACACCCTGGGCATTCAGTACTTC. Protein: CSAREDTLGIQYF.

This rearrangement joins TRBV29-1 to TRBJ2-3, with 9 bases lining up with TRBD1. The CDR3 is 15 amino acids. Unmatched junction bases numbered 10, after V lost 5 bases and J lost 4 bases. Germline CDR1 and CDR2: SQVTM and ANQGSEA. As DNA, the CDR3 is TGCAGCGTTATCCGGGACAGGGCAACGGCAGATACGCAGTATTTT. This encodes CSVIRDRATADTQYF.

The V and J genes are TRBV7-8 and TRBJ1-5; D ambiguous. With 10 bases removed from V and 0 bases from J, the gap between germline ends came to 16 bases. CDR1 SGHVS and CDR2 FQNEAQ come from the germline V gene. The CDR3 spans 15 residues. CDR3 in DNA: TGTGCCACAGCGGGGAGTACGGTTAGCAATCAGCCCCAGCATTTT. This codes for CATAGSTVSNQPQHF.

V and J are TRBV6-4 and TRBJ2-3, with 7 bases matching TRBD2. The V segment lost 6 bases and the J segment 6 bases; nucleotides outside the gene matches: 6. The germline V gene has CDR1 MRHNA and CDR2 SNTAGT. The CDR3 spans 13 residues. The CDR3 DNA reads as TGTGCCAGCAGCGAAGTTAGCGGGGATACGCAGTATTTT. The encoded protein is CASSEVSGDTQYF.

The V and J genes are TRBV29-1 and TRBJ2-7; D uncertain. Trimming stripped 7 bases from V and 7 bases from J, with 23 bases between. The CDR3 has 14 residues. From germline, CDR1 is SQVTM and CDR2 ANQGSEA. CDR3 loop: CSAQERTGVNEQYF. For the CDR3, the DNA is TGCAGCGCCCAAGAGAGGACGGGTGTAAATGAGCAGTACTTC.

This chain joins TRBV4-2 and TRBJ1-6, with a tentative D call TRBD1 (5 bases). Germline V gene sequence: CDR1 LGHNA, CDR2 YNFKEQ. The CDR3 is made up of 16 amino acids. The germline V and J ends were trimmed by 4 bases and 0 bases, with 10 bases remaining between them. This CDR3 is CASSPDISSYNSPLHF. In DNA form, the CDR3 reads TGTGCCAGCAGCCCGGACATTTCCTCCTATAATTCACCCCTCCACTTT.

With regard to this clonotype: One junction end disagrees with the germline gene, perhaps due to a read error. The CDR3 DNA follows: TGTGCCAGCACCAGGGACCGGGCCGGGGGGATGGAAGGCTGCACCTTC. Residues: CASTRDRAGGMEGCTF. The V call is TRBV4-2, the J call TRBJ1-2, with D possibly TRBD1 on 5 matching bases. The CDR3 length is 16 residues. The germline gives CDR1 LGHNA, CDR2 YNFKEQ.